This T cell receptor (beta chain) was documented in a study of identical twins' blood T cells. V dropped 4 bases and J dropped 1 base, with 12 bases sitting between them. CDR1 and CDR2 (germline): SGHNT, YYREEE (reference sequence). CDR3 size: 15 residues. Study-wide results and caveats: Mainly, cloneset size products determined shared clonotypes, twins included.

In its sample, this clonotype was seen a few times. The target antigen is unknown. TCR cDNA libraries were made from RNA using a previously described, modified protocol. TCRdb reprocessed the 5' RACE reads via MiXCR and lists one record per CDR3 protein. The sample includes hundreds of thousands of distinct CDR3 sequences, under 30% of them seen just once. The sample was PBMCs. This clonotype was sampled from a woman aged 18 to 55 in good health. The rearrangement uses TRBV5-4 and TRBJ1-5; D remains unclear. The CDR3 nucleotides are TGTGCCAGCAGCCGCGGACTGGAAAGCAATCAGCCCCAGCATTTT. Its translation is CASSRGLESNQPQHF.